The 21 T cell receptor beta chains presented below share a single source sample, sequenced in a study of blood T cell repertoires in COVID-19 (dated by TCRdb to 2018 to 2020). The library relied on the immunoSEQ multiplex PCR assay. What TCRdb holds here is the immuneACCESS table cut down to in-frame rearrangements. Part of the clones is not present; checked against another copy, under half of the missing clones reflect an unresolved V gene, and the others are unexplained. Within this sample are approximately 150,000 clones, with approximately 81% of them counted one time only. Jointly, the top ten make up roughly 1% of the sample. The sequenced material came from peripheral blood. The origin of the receptors is a man aged 35 to 55 with acute or convalescent COVID-19.

This chain uses TRBV4-1 with TRBJ1-3; D might be TRBD1 (6 bases). Trimming pared 1 base from V and 0 bases from J, leaving 10 bases between. This CDR3 contains 16 residues. CDR1 and CDR2 (germline): MGHRA, YSYEKL. The CDR3 is CASSQARTASGNTIYF. The CDR3 DNA sequence: TGCGCCAGCAGCCAAGCTAGGACAGCCTCTGGAAACACCATATATTTT.

This chain uses TRBV20-1 with TRBJ1-1; D is unclear. Looked up from germline, CDR1 is DFQATT and CDR2 is SNEGSKA (reference sequence). CDR3 length: 13 amino acids. The V end was cut by 3 bases, the J end by 2 bases, with 10 bases between. The CDR3 sequence is CSASGPGNTEAFF. CDR3 coding DNA: TGCAGTGCTAGTGGACCGGGAAACACTGAAGCTTTCTTT.

This chain uses TRBV29-1 with TRBJ2-3, with 7 bases matching TRBD2. J was trimmed by 2 bases and V by 4 bases; bases with no gene match: 6. There are 14 residues in the CDR3. From germline, CDR1 is SQVTM and CDR2 ANQGSEA. As DNA, the CDR3 is TGCAGCGTTGCCAGCGGGGCCGTCACAGATACGCAGTATTTT. It codes for CSVASGAVTDTQYF.

This clone was seen only a few times. CDR3: CASSPGQIRAFF. The CDR3 nucleotides read TGTGCCAGCAGTCCGGGACAGATAAGAGCTTTCTTT. The V gene is TRBV28, the J gene TRBJ1-1; 7 bases fit TRBD1. CDR1 and CDR2 from the germline V gene are MDHEN and SYDVKM. Unmatched junction bases numbered 7, after V lost 5 bases and J lost 10 bases. This CDR3 region has 12 residues.

The chain joins TRBV19 to TRBJ2-7, with TRBD2 matching over 14 bases. Germline assignment: CDR1 LNHDA and CDR2 SQIVND (reference sequence). Trimming took 6 bases from V and 3 from J; bases not matched to a gene: 19. There are 20 residues in the CDR3. Here the CDR3 reads CASRRQGSTSGGDAHYEQYF. CDR3 nucleotides: TGTGCCAGTAGAAGACAAGGGTCGACTAGCGGGGGGGACGCACACTACGAGCAGTACTTC.

The gene calls are TRBV11-2 and TRBJ1-4; 9 bases fit TRBD1. V shed 2 bases, J shed 5 bases, and the junction held 9 bases outside the gene matches. CDR3 length equals 17 residues. From germline, CDR1 is SGHAT and CDR2 FQNNGV. CDR3 residues: CASSLLLQGARNEKLFF. As DNA, the CDR3 is TGTGCCAGCAGCTTACTCCTACAGGGGGCGCGAAATGAAAAACTGTTTTTT.

V and J are TRBV12-3 or TRBV12-4 and TRBJ1-2; 8 positions match TRBD1. The CDR3 length is 13 residues. The V segment lost 6 bases and the J segment 6 bases; nucleotides outside the gene matches: 6. The CDR3 DNA follows: TGTGCCAGCAGGTTACTACAGGGGGATGGCTACACCTTC. Its protein product is CASRLLQGDGYTF.

In this sample, this clone turned up a few times. This chain uses TRBV11-2 with TRBJ1-2, with 7 bases lining up with TRBD1. Germline V CDR1 and CDR2: SGHAT, FQNNGV. Trimming took 2 bases from V and 10 from J; bases not matched to a gene: 4. The CDR3 is made up of 12 amino acids. CDR3: CASSLQGGVYTF. CDR3 in DNA: TGTGCCAGCAGCTTACAGGGGGGAGTCTACACCTTC.

The V gene is TRBV19, the J gene TRBJ1-5; tentatively, D is TRBD1 (6 bases). There are 16 residues in the CDR3. V lost 7 bases and J lost 0, with 16 bases in between. CDR1 is LNHDA and CDR2 is SQIVND in the germline V gene (reference sequence). This CDR3 reads CASKGGKKDSNQPQHF. DNA of the CDR3: TGTGCCAGTAAGGGGGGGAAAAAAGATAGCAATCAGCCCCAGCATTTT.

The gene calls are TRBV2 and TRBJ2-3, with 7 bases lining up with TRBD2. The CDR3 is made up of 14 amino acids. Trimming at V came to 8 bases and at J to 2 bases, leaving 7 bases not matched to a gene. CDR1 and CDR2 from the germline V gene are SNHLY and FYNNEI. The CDR3 DNA follows: TGTGCCAGCTCTCCAGCGGGGATCACAGATACGCAGTATTTT. Its protein product is CASSPAGITDTQYF.

The chain employs TRBV7-2 and TRBJ2-7; 7 bases line up with TRBD2. Germline lookup yields CDR1 SGHTA and CDR2 FQGNSA. CDR3 length equals 14 residues. Trimming removed 3 bases from V and 2 bases from J; junction bases left unmatched: 4. The CDR3 nucleotides are TGTGCCAGCAGCTTGGGGGGGATGGCCTACGAGCAGTACTTC. It specifies CASSLGGMAYEQYF.

This chain joins TRBV7-9 and TRBJ2-1; unclear D gene. Trimming took off 7 bases at V and 8 bases at J, with 21 bases between the two ends. CDR1 and CDR2 from the germline V gene are SEHNR and FQNEAQ (reference sequence). CDR3 length: 15 residues. This chain's CDR3 is CASTNFGLPRDEQFF. As DNA, the CDR3 is TGTGCCAGCACCAACTTTGGCTTACCCCGGGATGAGCAGTTCTTC.

The chain recombines TRBV10-3 with TRBJ1-1; 7 bases line up with TRBD1. Germline-derived CDR1 and CDR2 are ENHRY and SYGVKD. CDR3 size: 14 residues. V trimming: 5 bases; J trimming: 0 bases; junction bases outside the gene matches: 3. The CDR3 DNA reads as TGTGCCATCAGTACGGGACAGTTGAACACTGAAGCTTTCTTT. As protein: CAISTGQLNTEAFF.

The chain recombines TRBV28 with TRBJ1-1; a weak D match, TRBD1 (5 bases). The germline V gene encodes CDR1 MDHEN and CDR2 SYDVKM. V shed 6 bases and J shed 4 bases, with 15 bases lying between them. CDR3 size: 14 residues. For the CDR3, the DNA is TGTGCCAGCAGCGCATCGGGGGGGGGCACTGAAGCTTTCTTT. Translation: CASSASGGGTEAFF.

J is TRBJ1-6 and V is TRBV18, with TRBD1 matching 9 bases. The V and J ends lost 4 bases and 5 bases, in that order; junction bases with no gene match: 0. Germline values: CDR1 KGHSH, CDR2 LQKENI. The CDR3 extends over 14 amino acids. CDR3: CASSRDRDNSPLHF. The CDR3 DNA follows: TGTGCCAGCTCACGGGACAGGGATAATTCACCCCTCCACTTT. Full variable domain (remainder filled in from reference TRBV18 and TRBJ1-6): NAGVMQNPRHLVRRRGQEARLRCSPMKGHSHVYWYRQLPEEGLKFMVYLQKENIIDESGMPKERFSAEFPKEGPSILRIQQVVRGDSAAYFCASSRDRDNSPLHFGNGTRLTVT.

This rearrangement joins TRBV4-3 to TRBJ2-7; perhaps TRBD1 as D (6 bases). Germline V gene lookup returns CDR1 LGHNA and CDR2 YSLEER. This CDR3 is 15 amino acids long. V was shortened by 0 bases and J by 4 bases, with 13 bases between the two germline ends. The CDR3 spells CASSQDKNREYEQYF. The CDR3 coding sequence is TGCGCCAGCAGCCAAGATAAGAACAGGGAGTACGAGCAGTACTTC.

The V gene is TRBV4-1, the J gene TRBJ1-5; a possible D gene is TRBD1 (6 bases). Deletions cut 4 bases from V and 4 bases from J, with 11 bases between. This CDR3 region has 14 residues. The germline CDR1 and CDR2 sequences are MGHRA and YSYEKL. The CDR3 bases are TGCGCCAGCAGCCGGACAGTAGGGAATCAGCCCCAGCATTTT. Amino acid sequence: CASSRTVGNQPQHF.

The V call is TRBV15, the J call TRBJ1-5, with D perhaps matching TRBD1 (6 bases). CDR3 length equals 15 residues. Germline V lookup: CDR1 LNHNV, CDR2 YYDKDF (reference sequence). The V gene lost 0 bases and the J gene lost 6 bases, with 12 bases spanning the gap. The CDR3 reads CATSRDSKQGQPQHF. DNA of the CDR3: TGTGCCACCAGCAGAGATAGTAAACAGGGTCAGCCCCAGCATTTT.

Written as DNA, the CDR3 is TGTGCCAGCAGTTCGTTAACGGACAGAGCCTACAATGAGCAGTTCTTC. It translates to CASSSLTDRAYNEQFF. This chain links TRBV28 with TRBJ2-1, with D tentatively TRBD1 (6 bases). Germline assignment: CDR1 MDHEN and CDR2 SYDVKM. This CDR3 has 16 residues. With 4 bases removed from V and 2 bases from J, the gap between germline ends came to 15 bases. Variable domain in full (rest from reference TRBV28 and TRBJ2-1): DVKVTQSSRYLVKRTGEKVFLECVQDMDHENMFWYRQDPGLGLRLIYFSYDVKMKEKGDIPEGYSVSREKKERFSLILESASTNQTSMYLCASSSLTDRAYNEQFFGPGTRLTVL.

The chain employs TRBV5-1 and TRBJ2-7, with D possibly being TRBD1 (5 bases). Germline lookup yields CDR1 SGHRS and CDR2 YFSETQ. Trimming removed 0 bases from V and 0 bases from J, with 7 bases in between. The CDR3 sequence is 14 residues long. This CDR3 is CASSLAGHSYEQYF. In nucleotides, the CDR3 is TGCGCCAGCAGCTTGGCAGGACACTCCTACGAGCAGTACTTC.

The CDR3 loop is CASSDRANTGELFF. In nucleotides, the CDR3 is TGTGCCAGCAGCGACAGAGCGAACACCGGGGAGCTGTTTTTT. This chain uses TRBV28 with TRBJ2-2, with D possibly being TRBD1 (5 bases). Germline CDR1 reads MDHEN; CDR2 reads SYDVKM. Trimming removed 6 bases from V and 0 bases from J, with 8 bases in between. This CDR3 spans 14 amino acids.